This T cell receptor (beta chain) came from a study of blood T cell repertoires in COVID-19. Turning to the study itself: Collection of acute and convalescent COVID-19 samples took place in the United States, Italy and Spain.

This clone was recorded once. This CDR3 has 16 amino acids. Trimming cost V 4 bases and J 0 bases, with 14 bases left between them. The germline V gene has CDR1 SGHRS and CDR2 YFSETQ. As originally analysed: Nucleated cell counts were estimated from reference gene primer amplification. Method: immunoSEQ multiplex PCR; TCRdb's copy keeps in-frame clones and lacks some. That table gives V, J and clone size, and the DNA gave D and trimming. The sample has about 190,000 clones; more than 75% are singletons. The clonotype comes from a woman older than 75 with acute or convalescent COVID-19. Sequencing was carried out using peripheral blood. The chain employs TRBV5-1 and TRBJ1-3; D possibly corresponds to TRBD1 (6 bases). The CDR3, as DNA: TGCGCCAGCAGCCCGCAACAGGGATACTCTGGAAACACCATATATTTT. It encodes CASSPQQGYSGNTIYF.